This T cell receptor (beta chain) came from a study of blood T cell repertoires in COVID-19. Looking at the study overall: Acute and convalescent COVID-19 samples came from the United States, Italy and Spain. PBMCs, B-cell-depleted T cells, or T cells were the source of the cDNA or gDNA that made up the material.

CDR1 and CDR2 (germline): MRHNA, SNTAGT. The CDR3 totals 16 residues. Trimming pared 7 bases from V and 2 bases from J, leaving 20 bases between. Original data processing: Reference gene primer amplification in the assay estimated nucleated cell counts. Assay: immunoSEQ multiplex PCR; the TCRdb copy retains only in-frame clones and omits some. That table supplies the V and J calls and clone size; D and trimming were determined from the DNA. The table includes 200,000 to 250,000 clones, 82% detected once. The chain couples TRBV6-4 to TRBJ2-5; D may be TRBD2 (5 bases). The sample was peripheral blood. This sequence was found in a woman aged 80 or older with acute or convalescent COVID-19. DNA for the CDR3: TGTGCCAGCATGAACCCACCACTAGTGGGTCAAGAGACCCAGTACTTC. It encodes CASMNPPLVGQETQYF.